These 27 T cell receptor beta chains were sequenced from one sample in a study of T cells in narcolepsy. Sequenced by immunoSEQ multiplex PCR; TCRdb stores in-frame clones only, minus some. The sample contains around 33,000 clones, 75% to 90% of which appear only once. The specimen was CD45RA- memory CD4+ T cells from PBMCs. The receptors originated from a human donor with narcolepsy.

V and J are TRBV9 and TRBJ2-4; TRBD1 is a possible D gene (6 bases). Per germline, CDR1 SGDLS and CDR2 YYNGEE. Trimming took 2 bases from V and 1 from J, leaving 13 bases between them. The CDR3 sequence is 16 residues long. DNA for the CDR3: TGTGCCAGCAGCGTTGGGGCAGGGGCCGCCAAAAACATTCAGTACTTC. The encoded protein is CASSVGAGAAKNIQYF.

The gene calls are TRBV29-1 and TRBJ1-1; D not resolved. V lost 5 bases, J lost 6 bases, and 10 bases lay in between. This CDR3 has 11 amino acids. Germline CDR1 SQVTM, CDR2 ANQGSEA. CDR3 region: CSVSSRAEAFF. The CDR3 DNA is TGCAGCGTTTCTTCGCGGGCTGAAGCTTTCTTT.

Remarks on this clone: The sample has other DNA sequences that encode this CDR3 too. The rearrangement links TRBV27 to TRBJ2-2; TRBD1 agrees at 9 bases. This CDR3 has 14 residues. Trimming cost V 4 bases and J 4 bases; bases outside gene matches: 1. Looked up from germline, CDR1 is MNHEY and CDR2 is SMNVEV (reference sequence). The DNA for the CDR3 is TGTGCCAGCAGTTGGACAGGGGTCACCGGGGAGCTGTTTTTT. Protein sequence: CASSWTGVTGELFF.

This chain uses TRBV7-8 with TRBJ1-1; TRBD1 aligns across 7 bases. Germline loops: CDR1 SGHVS, CDR2 FQNEAQ. Germline trimming cut 5 bases from V and 10 bases from J; bases unmatched to any gene: 10. The CDR3 consists of 13 residues. This CDR3 reads CASSLAGGLRAFF. CDR3 in DNA: TGTGCCAGCAGCCTTGCAGGGGGGCTCCGAGCTTTCTTT. Variable domain in full (rest from reference TRBV7-8 and TRBJ1-1): GAGVSQSPRYKVAKRGQDVALRCDPISGHVSLFWYQQALGQGPEFLTYFQNEAQLDKSGLPSDRFFAERPEGSVSTLKIQRTQQEDSAVYLCASSLAGGLRAFFGQGTRLTVV.

Here the CDR3 reads CASSQTGLDGYTF. The CDR3 DNA reads as TGTGCCAGCAGTCAAACAGGGTTGGATGGCTACACCTTC. This sequence joins TRBV6-1 and TRBJ1-2; a possible D gene is TRBD1 (6 bases). CDR1 and CDR2 from the germline V gene are MNHNS and SASEGT. The V gene lost 5 bases and the J gene lost 6 bases, with 13 bases spanning the gap. The CDR3 covers 13 residues.

J is TRBJ2-7 and V is TRBV12-5; maybe TRBD2 (5 bases). Per germline, CDR1 LGHNT and CDR2 FRNRAP. The V end was cut by 5 bases, the J end by 0 bases, with 11 bases between. The CDR3 is 14 residues long. The CDR3 reads CASGRSGNSYEQYF. The DNA of the CDR3 is TGTGCTAGTGGTAGATCGGGGAACTCCTACGAGCAGTACTTC.

V is TRBV28 and J is TRBJ2-5, with 9 nucleotides matching TRBD2. With V trimmed by 2 bases and J by 1 base, 5 bases remained unmatched. The germline CDR1 and CDR2 sequences are MDHEN and SYDVKM. This CDR3 region has 16 residues. CDR3 sequence reads: CASSLEAGGFQETQYF. CDR3 in DNA: TGTGCCAGCAGTTTAGAGGCGGGGGGGTTCCAAGAGACCCAGTACTTC.

This clone was counted only a few times. The V call is TRBV19, the J call TRBJ1-6, with D uncertain. The CDR3 length is 14 residues. V was pared by 8 bases and J by 9 bases, with 17 bases between. Germline CDR1 reads LNHDA; CDR2 reads SQIVND (reference sequence). The CDR3 DNA sequence: TGTGCCAGTCGAGACCTATCAGCCGGTTCACCCCTCCACTTT. Translation: CASRDLSAGSPLHF.

The rearrangement joins TRBV4-2 to TRBJ2-1; 9 bases match TRBD2. Per the germline V gene, CDR1 is LGHNA and CDR2 is YNFKEQ. This CDR3 is built from 16 residues. V lost 4 bases to trimming and J lost 10 bases; unmatched junction nucleotides: 14. The CDR3 coding sequence is TGTGCCAGCAGCCGCCCGGCAGCGGGGGGCGCTAGCGAGCAGTTCTTC. This translates into CASSRPAAGGASEQFF.

The J gene is TRBJ1-4, the V gene TRBV11-3, with D perhaps TRBD1 (5 bases). The CDR3 runs 13 residues. Germline CDR1 is SGHNT and CDR2 is YENEEA. The V and J ends lost 5 bases and 7 bases respectively, with 11 bases between them. CDR3 amino acids: CASSPGRVEKLFF. The CDR3 DNA follows: TGTGCCAGCAGCCCAGGGAGGGTTGAAAAACTGTTTTTT.

The chain carries TRBV19 and TRBJ1-4; TRBD1 might be the D (6 bases). Trimming removed 4 bases from V and 7 bases from J, with 16 bases in between. In germline, CDR1 is LNHDA, CDR2 SQIVND (reference sequence). This CDR3 is built from 15 residues. CDR3 residues: CASSTGARGSEKLFF. CDR3 bases: TGTGCCAGTAGTACAGGGGCACGAGGGTCTGAAAAACTGTTTTTT.

The genes are TRBV20-1 and TRBJ2-1; D uncertain. Germline values: CDR1 DFQATT, CDR2 SNEGSKA (reference sequence). CDR3 length equals 10 residues. The ends were cut back, 5 bases at V and 10 bases at J, with 9 bases in the middle. The CDR3, as DNA: TGCAGTGCTGTTAAAGTGGAGCAGTTCTTC. Translated, it gives CSAVKVEQFF.

The gene calls are TRBV7-2 and TRBJ1-1; perhaps TRBD1 as D (6 bases). Trimming took 6 bases from V and 1 from J, leaving 15 bases between them. The CDR3 length is 15 residues. Germline V gene sequence: CDR1 SGHTA, CDR2 FQGNSA. The CDR3 spells CASRKGGGRNTEAFF. In nucleotides, the CDR3 is TGTGCCAGCAGGAAAGGGGGGGGGAGGAACACTGAAGCTTTCTTT. The full variable domain, rest sourced from reference TRBV7-2 and TRBJ1-1, is GAGVSQSPSNKVTEKGKDVELRCDPISGHTALYWYRQSLGQGLEFLIYFQGNSAPDKSGLPSDRFSAERTGGSVSTLTIQRTQQEDSAVYLCASRKGGGRNTEAFFGQGTRLTVV.

The chain employs TRBV25-1 and TRBJ2-5, with a possible D match to TRBD1 (6 bases). In germline, CDR1 is MGHDK, CDR2 SYGVNS. V was shortened by 2 bases and J by 4 bases, with 14 bases between the two germline ends. This CDR3 is 15 amino acids long. CDR3 amino acids: CASSEPTGKGETQYF. The CDR3 bases are TGTGCCAGCAGTGAACCCACAGGGAAAGGAGAGACCCAGTACTTC.

This clone was found once. The chain employs TRBV2 and TRBJ2-5; 15 nucleotides align to TRBD2. The CDR3 runs to 17 residues. The V gene's germline CDR1 is SNHLY and CDR2 FYNNEI. V shed 5 bases and J 5 bases; nucleotides not matched to a gene: 9. The CDR3 DNA reads as TGTGCCAGCAGTCCGGGACTAGCGGGGGGACGTAAGGAGACCCAGTACTTC. This gives the protein CASSPGLAGGRKETQYF. Full variable domain (missing parts from reference TRBV2 and TRBJ2-5): EPEVTQTPSHQVTQMGQEVILRCVPISNHLYFYWYRQILGQKVEFLVSFYNNEISEKSEIFDDQFSVERPDGSNFTLKIRSTKLEDSAMYFCASSPGLAGGRKETQYFGPGTRLLVL.

The chain links TRBV2 to TRBJ1-1; a weak D match, TRBD1 (6 bases). The germline CDR1 and CDR2 sequences are SNHLY and FYNNEI. CDR3 length: 15 amino acids. V lost 8 bases, J lost 11 bases, and 27 bases lay in between. The CDR3 DNA follows: TGTGCCAGCCGGCCCAGTGGGGACAAGAGCACCAGGGCTTTCTTT. It is translated as CASRPSGDKSTRAFF.

The chain links TRBV5-1 to TRBJ2-2, with D perhaps matching TRBD1 or TRBD2 (6 bases each). V was shortened by 0 bases and J by 5 bases, with 11 bases between the two germline ends. Germline loops: CDR1 SGHRS, CDR2 YFSETQ. This CDR3 has 15 amino acids. CDR3 coding DNA: TGCGCCAGCAGCTTGGAGGGGGGCGAGACCGGGGAGCTGTTTTTT. It yields the protein CASSLEGGETGELFF.

This clone was counted between two and nine times. V gene TRBV6-4 combines with J gene TRBJ1-6, with TRBD1 as a possible D gene (5 bases). Trimming stripped 2 bases from V and 8 bases from J, with 16 bases between. In germline, CDR1 is MRHNA, CDR2 SNTAGT. The CDR3 contains 16 residues. CDR3 sequence: CASSDLWRTRDSPLHF. The DNA of the CDR3 is TGTGCCAGCAGTGACCTTTGGAGGACAAGGGATTCACCCCTCCACTTT.

This clone was counted only a few times. This chain joins TRBV28 and TRBJ1-5; the D gene is possibly TRBD1 (6 bases). V lost 8 bases to trimming and J lost 7 bases, with 21 bases between them. Germline values: CDR1 MDHEN, CDR2 SYDVKM. The CDR3 totals 15 residues. For the CDR3, the DNA is TGTGCCAGCGGGCCCCCTGGGGGTGGGGGCCAGCCCCAGCATTTT. Protein sequence: CASGPPGGGGQPQHF.

V and J are TRBV19 and TRBJ1-2, with TRBD1 as a possible D gene (5 bases). CDR1 is LNHDA, CDR2 SQIVND, per germline (reference sequence). With 3 bases removed from V and 1 base from J, the gap between germline ends came to 9 bases. The CDR3 sequence is 14 residues long. CDR3 loop: CASSMRDFNYGYTF. The CDR3 coding sequence is TGTGCCAGTAGTATGCGGGACTTTAACTATGGCTACACCTTC.

The chain links TRBV7-3 to TRBJ2-2, with a weak D call TRBD2 (5 bases). V lost 5 bases and J 2 bases, leaving 12 bases between the germline ends. Germline loops: CDR1 SGHTA, CDR2 FQGTGA. This CDR3 is 15 amino acids long. This CDR3 reads CASSPPGTNTGELFF. The CDR3 region has the DNA TGTGCCAGCAGCCCCCCGGGAACAAACACCGGGGAGCTGTTTTTT.

This chain connects TRBV2 to TRBJ1-2; 8 nucleotides line up with TRBD1. Germline loops: CDR1 SNHLY, CDR2 FYNNEI. V was pared by 6 bases and J by 2 bases, with 8 bases of the junction left unmatched. The CDR3 length is 15 residues. In DNA form, the CDR3 reads TGTGCCAGCAGGAGGGACAGGAACTACAACTATGGCTACACCTTC. Encoded protein: CASRRDRNYNYGYTF.

This chain connects TRBV2 to TRBJ2-1, with 14 bases that match TRBD2. The V gene's germline CDR1 is SNHLY and CDR2 FYNNEI. The CDR3 is 15 residues long. V was clipped by 6 bases and J by 12 bases; unmatched bases: 10. The CDR3 coding sequence is TGTGCCAGCAGGAAGGGACTAGCGGGGGCCATAGGGCAGTTCTTC. Protein: CASRKGLAGAIGQFF. The entire variable domain, with the rest obtained from reference TRBV2 and TRBJ2-1, is as follows: EPEVTQTPSHQVTQMGQEVILRCVPISNHLYFYWYRQILGQKVEFLVSFYNNEISEKSEIFDDQFSVERPDGSNFTLKIRSTKLEDSAMYFCASRKGLAGAIGQFFGPGTRLTVL.

The V call is TRBV15, the J call TRBJ2-5; no reliable D call. CDR3 size: 14 residues. The germline V gene encodes CDR1 LNHNV and CDR2 YYDKDF (reference sequence). V lost 8 bases, J lost 0 bases, and 13 bases lay in between. The CDR3 is CATGKGFDQETQYF. DNA of the CDR3: TGTGCCACCGGTAAGGGCTTTGACCAAGAGACCCAGTACTTC.

The chain is built from TRBV4-2 and TRBJ2-3; D not certain. The CDR3 loop spans 15 amino acids. Germline-derived CDR1 and CDR2 are LGHNA and YNFKEQ. Trimming removed 1 base from V and 4 bases from J, with 12 bases in between. The CDR3 DNA sequence: TGTGCCAGCAGCCAAGGCCAGGATCGCGCAGATACGCAGTATTTT. It translates to CASSQGQDRADTQYF.

This clone was recorded a few times. The rearrangement joins TRBV6-1 to TRBJ1-1, with D possibly matching TRBD1 (5 bases). The length of the CDR3 is 12 residues. Trimming stripped 0 bases from V and 11 bases from J, with 10 bases between. The germline V gene encodes CDR1 MNHNS and CDR2 SASEGT. The DNA for the CDR3 is TGTGCCAGCAGTGAAGCGCCGGGGGTCGCTTTCTTT. Protein product: CASSEAPGVAFF.

The chain has TRBV18 and TRBJ2-3; unclear D gene. CDR1 is KGHSH and CDR2 is LQKENI in the germline V gene. The CDR3 is made up of 12 amino acids. The ends were cut back, 3 bases at V and 5 bases at J, with 6 bases in the middle. The CDR3 loop reads CASSPQKDTQYF. CDR3 DNA sequence: TGTGCCAGCTCACCCCAAAAAGATACGCAGTATTTT.